The clone carrying this TCR beta chain was seen only once. Its antigen is unidentified. This CDR3 has 15 amino acids. Trimming at V came to 5 bases and at J to 1 base, leaving 3 bases not matched to a gene. Germline CDR1 is LNHDA and CDR2 is SQIVND (reference sequence). This entry is derived from a study of graft-versus-host responses after intestinal transplantation. Background on the study: Tacrolimus and steroids were given for around three years to all recipients after anti-thymocyte globulin induction. Study observations and caveats: Peak levels of circulating GvH clones tracked with early post-transplant HvG declines.

The source of post-transplant bone marrow was the posterior iliac crest or another site. The protocol was immunoSEQ multiplex PCR, while the TCRdb copy is restricted to in-frame clones and leaves out a portion. This sample has fewer than 70,000 clones, with 80% to 95% found just once. The chain links TRBV19 to TRBJ2-5; 11 bases align to TRBD2. The sequence derives from a human patient who received an intestinal transplant, so some T cells may come from the graft donor. The material sequenced was bone marrow, taken around 720 days after intestinal transplantation. CDR3: CASSPGTSGQETQYF. DNA of the CDR3: TGTGCCAGTAGTCCCGGGACTAGCGGCCAAGAGACCCAGTACTTC.